This T cell receptor (beta chain) was sequenced for a study of blood T cell repertoires in COVID-19 (dated by TCRdb to 2020 to 2022). About the full investigation: Collaborator samples came from the United States, Italy and Spain and covered acute and convalescent phases of COVID-19. The prospective study material was composed of cDNA or gDNA derived from T cells, B-cell-depleted T cells, or PBMCs. Subjects who had been exposed to COVID-19, were actively infected with it, or had recovered from it provided the deeply sampled blood TCRbeta repertoires that made up the dataset. A freely available public database, intended as a resource for researchers studying the immune response to SARS-CoV-2, is where the repertoires were released. The samples were drawn from two sources: the first 160 participants of the ongoing ImmuneRACE study, and over 950 subjects contributed by 6 global collaborators. Nearly every sample came with metadata listing a de-identified subject ID, COVID-19 status, age in years and sex. Where available, HLA class I and class II types were taken from metadata supplied by the sample provider and were not determined by assay-based typing.

TCRbeta CDR3 regions were amplified from genomic DNA by means of the immunoSEQ Assay, a bias-controlled multiplex PCR. The study's processing was this. Within the assay, amplification of reference gene primers was used to estimate how many nucleated cells each sample contained. To quantify the absolute abundance of each unique TCRbeta CDR3 rearrangement, sequence reads were collapsed and filtered. For each sample, productive Simpson clonality was calculated as the square root of Simpson's diversity index over productive rearrangements. Here the immuneACCESS table is served through TCRdb, limited to in-frame sequences with V and J called. Missing clones are a known gap in these copies; in checked studies unresolved V genes cover under half, and the rest lacks a known reason. That table gives V, J and clone size, and the DNA gave D and trimming. The sample table shows approximately 130,000 clones, and approximately 77% are seen once. Clones ranked in the top ten supply about a fifth of the sample.

Each collaborating institution followed its own protocols to collect whole blood in K2EDTA tubes. For TCRbeta analysis, collaborators shipped samples in one of three forms: frozen whole blood, isolated PBMCs, or DNA extracted from either of those sample types. A remark on this clone: The antigen it binds to is not known. No base qualities exist here, and no much larger clone lies one base off it.

Broader findings and caveats from the paper: The amount of clinical and demographic metadata varied by source and participant and was provided uncurated.

Trimming removed 5 bases from V and 7 bases from J; the gene matches leave 10 bases unexplained. The germline V gene (reference sequence) yields MNHEY for CDR1 and SMNVEV for CDR2. The CDR3, from cysteine to phenylalanine, totals 15 residues. The sequence is cut down to CDR3 DNA, 45 bases in frame from base 1. Recombination connected TRBV27 to TRBJ2-2; TRBD2 aligns with 7 central bases. The clonotype was recovered from a man aged 80 or over with acute or convalescent COVID-19. The sequencing input was peripheral blood. The CDR3 amino acid sequence is: CASSENAGVIGELFF. In nucleotide form, the sequence is TGTGCCAGCAGTGAAAATGCGGGAGTAATCGGGGAGCTGTTTTTT.